This T cell receptor beta chain appears in the sequencing data of a study of blood T cell repertoires in COVID-19. Study background: Samples taken during acute and convalescent COVID-19 were collected in the United States, Italy and Spain. In each case, the material was cDNA or gDNA derived from T cells, B-cell-depleted T cells, or PBMCs.

Method: immunoSEQ multiplex PCR; TCRdb's copy keeps in-frame clones and lacks some. Among 280,000 or so clones listed, 85% were seen once. Participant ages covered roughly 18 to 89 years across 20 to 30 US areas. In Cohort 3, a recovered donor had either two negative PCRs, clearance, or symptom resolution. Material for sequencing was PBMCs or T cells enriched from blood (not recorded which). The receptor was derived from a woman between 50 and 59 years old who had recovered from COVID-19.

The chain's CDR3 is CAWSETGWEQYF. The CDR3 DNA sequence: TGTGCCTGGAGTGAAACAGGGTGGGAGCAGTACTTC. V and J are TRBV30 and TRBJ2-7; a weak D match, TRBD1 (6 bases). The ends were cut back, 1 base at V and 7 bases at J, with 11 bases in the middle. This CDR3 is 12 amino acids long. Germline lookup yields CDR1 GTSNPN and CDR2 SVGIG (reference sequence).